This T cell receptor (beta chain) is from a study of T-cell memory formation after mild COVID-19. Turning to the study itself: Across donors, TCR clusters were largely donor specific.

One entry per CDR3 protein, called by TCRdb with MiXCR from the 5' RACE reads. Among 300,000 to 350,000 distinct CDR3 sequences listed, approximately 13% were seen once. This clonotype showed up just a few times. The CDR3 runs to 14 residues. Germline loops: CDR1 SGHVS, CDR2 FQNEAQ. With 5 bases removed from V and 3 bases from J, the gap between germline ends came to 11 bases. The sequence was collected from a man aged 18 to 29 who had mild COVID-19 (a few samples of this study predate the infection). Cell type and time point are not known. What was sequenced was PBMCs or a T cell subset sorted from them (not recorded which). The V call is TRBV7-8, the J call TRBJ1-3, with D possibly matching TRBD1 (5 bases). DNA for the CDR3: TGTGCCAGCAGCCCACGTAGGGGTGGAAACACCATATATTTT. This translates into CASSPRRGGNTIYF.